This entry lists 6 T cell receptor beta chains sequenced from one sample in a study of blood T cell repertoires in COVID-19. Sequencing used immunoSEQ multiplex PCR; TCRdb keeps in-frame clones, though not all of them. The repertoire holds around 170,000 clones, around 80% seen once, with roughly 8% in the top ten. Material for sequencing was PBMCs or T cells enriched from blood (not recorded which). These receptors were taken from a woman between 50 and 59 years old who had recovered from COVID-19.

This rearrangement joins TRBV5-1 to TRBJ1-4; the match to TRBD1 covers 7 bases. CDR3 length: 15 amino acids. CDR1 SGHRS and CDR2 YFSETQ come from the germline V gene. V trimming: 0 bases; J trimming: 8 bases; junction bases outside the gene matches: 7. For the CDR3, the DNA is TGCGCCAGCAGCTTGGTGACAGGGCTTATGGAAAAACTGTTTTTT. Its translation: CASSLVTGLMEKLFF.

The chain carries TRBV4-1 and TRBJ2-1, with 9 bases fitting TRBD2. The CDR3 contains 17 residues. Germline assignment: CDR1 MGHRA and CDR2 YSYEKL. Trimming cost V 3 bases and J 4 bases; bases outside gene matches: 10. DNA of the CDR3: TGCGCCAGCAGCCAGGGGGTTAGCGGGAGAGTTTACAATGAGCAGTTCTTC. Translated, it gives CASSQGVSGRVYNEQFF.

This chain links TRBV28 with TRBJ2-6; 7 bases map to TRBD2. CDR1 MDHEN and CDR2 SYDVKM come from the germline V gene. The V and J ends lost 2 bases and 2 bases, in that order; junction bases with no gene match: 3. The CDR3 is 16 amino acids. CDR3 in DNA: TGTGCCAGCAGTTTACGTGGGAGGGCTGGGGCCAACGTCCTGACTTTC. This sequence encodes CASSLRGRAGANVLTF.

This chain links TRBV19 with TRBJ2-7; the match to TRBD2 covers 8 bases. CDR3 length: 17 amino acids. The junction had 11 bases not matched to a gene; V was cut back by 1 base and J by 3 bases. CDR1 LNHDA and CDR2 SQIVND come from the germline V gene (reference sequence). The chain's CDR3 is CASSIASGGASGYEQYF. The CDR3 DNA sequence: TGTGCCAGTAGTATAGCCAGCGGGGGAGCTTCGGGCTACGAGCAGTACTTC. Supplemented by reference TRBV19 and TRBJ2-7, the full variable domain reads DGGITQSPKYLFRKEGQNVTLSCEQNLNHDAMYWYRQDPGQGLRLIYYSQIVNDFQKGDIAEGYSVSREKKESFPLTVTSAQKNPTAFYLCASSIASGGASGYEQYFGPGTRLTVT.

The chain has TRBV11-3 and TRBJ1-2; D is uncertain. The CDR3 contains 14 residues. CDR1 SGHNT and CDR2 YENEEA come from the germline V gene. The V gene lost 5 bases and the J gene lost 2 bases, with 12 bases spanning the gap. CDR3: CASSPDGPNYGYTF. In nucleotides, the CDR3 is TGTGCCAGCAGCCCAGATGGGCCGAACTATGGCTACACCTTC. Complete variable domain (other parts from reference TRBV11-3 and TRBJ1-2): EAGVVQSPRYKIIEKKQPVAFWCNPISGHNTLYWYLQNLGQGPELLIRYENEEAVDDSQLPKDRFSAERLKGVDSTLKIQPAELGDSAVYLCASSPDGPNYGYTFGSGTRLTVV.

This chain joins TRBV4-3 and TRBJ2-7; TRBD1 matches 7 bases. Trimming at V came to 0 bases and at J to 2 bases, leaving 4 bases not matched to a gene. Per the germline V gene, CDR1 is LGHNA and CDR2 is YSLEER. The CDR3 sequence is 15 residues long. CDR3 nucleotide sequence: TGCGCCAGCAGCCAAGATCGGCAGGGGGCCTACGAGCAGTACTTC. It translates to CASSQDRQGAYEQYF.